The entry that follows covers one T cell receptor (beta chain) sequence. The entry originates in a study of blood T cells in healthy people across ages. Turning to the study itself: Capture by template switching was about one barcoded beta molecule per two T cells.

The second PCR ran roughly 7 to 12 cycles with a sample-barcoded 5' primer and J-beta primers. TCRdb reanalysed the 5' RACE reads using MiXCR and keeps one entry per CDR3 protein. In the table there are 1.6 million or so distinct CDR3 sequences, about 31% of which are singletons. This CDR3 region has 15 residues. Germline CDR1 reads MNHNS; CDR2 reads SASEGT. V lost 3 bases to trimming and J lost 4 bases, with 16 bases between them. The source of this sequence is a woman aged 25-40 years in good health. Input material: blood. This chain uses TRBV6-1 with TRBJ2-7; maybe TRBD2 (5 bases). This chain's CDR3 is CASSERASSSYEQYF. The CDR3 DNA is TGTGCCAGCAGTGAGAGGGCTAGCTCAAGTTACGAGCAGTACTTC.